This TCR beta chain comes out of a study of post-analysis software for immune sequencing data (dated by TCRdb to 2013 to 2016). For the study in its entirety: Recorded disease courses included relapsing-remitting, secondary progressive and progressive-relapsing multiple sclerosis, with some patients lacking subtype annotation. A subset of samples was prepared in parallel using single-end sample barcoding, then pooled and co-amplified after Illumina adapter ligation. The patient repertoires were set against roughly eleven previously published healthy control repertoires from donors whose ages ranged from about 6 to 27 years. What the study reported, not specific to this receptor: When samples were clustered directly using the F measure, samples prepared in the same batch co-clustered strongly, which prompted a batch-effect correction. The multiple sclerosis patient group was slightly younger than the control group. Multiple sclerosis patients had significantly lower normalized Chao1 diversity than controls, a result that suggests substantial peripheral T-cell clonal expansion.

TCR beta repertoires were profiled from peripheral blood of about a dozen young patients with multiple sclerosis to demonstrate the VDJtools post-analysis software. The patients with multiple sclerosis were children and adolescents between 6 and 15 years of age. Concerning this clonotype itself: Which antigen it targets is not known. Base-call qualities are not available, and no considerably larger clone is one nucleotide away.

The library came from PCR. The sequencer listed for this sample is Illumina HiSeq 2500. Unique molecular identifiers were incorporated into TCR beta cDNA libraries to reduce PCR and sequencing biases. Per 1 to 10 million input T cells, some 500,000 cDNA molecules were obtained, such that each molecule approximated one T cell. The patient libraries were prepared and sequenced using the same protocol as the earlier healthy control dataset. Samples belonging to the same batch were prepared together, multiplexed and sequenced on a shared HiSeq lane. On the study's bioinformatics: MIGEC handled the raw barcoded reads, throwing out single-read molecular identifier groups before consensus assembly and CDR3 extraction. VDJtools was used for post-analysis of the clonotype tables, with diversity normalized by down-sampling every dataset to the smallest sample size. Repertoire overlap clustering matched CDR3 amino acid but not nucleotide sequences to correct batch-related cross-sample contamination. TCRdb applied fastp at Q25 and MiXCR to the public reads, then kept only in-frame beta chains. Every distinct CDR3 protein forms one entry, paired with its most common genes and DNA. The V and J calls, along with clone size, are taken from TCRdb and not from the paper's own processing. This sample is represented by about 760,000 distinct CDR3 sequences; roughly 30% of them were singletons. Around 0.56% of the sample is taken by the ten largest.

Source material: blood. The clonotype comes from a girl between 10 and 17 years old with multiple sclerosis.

The CDR3 corresponds to CSVGKRGSYNEQFF. DNA sequence: TGCAGCGTGGGCAAGCGGGGGTCCTACAATGAGCAGTTCTTC. The rearrangement combines TRBV29-1 with TRBJ2-1; TRBD2 matches 8 bases in the middle. After removal of 6 bases from V and 1 base from J, the junction retains 5 bases not matched to a gene. CDR1 and CDR2 were assigned from the germline V gene as SQVTM and ANQGSEA. There are 14 amino acids in the CDR3, from cysteine to phenylalanine inclusive. The CDR3 DNA has 42 bases and is translated from base 1.